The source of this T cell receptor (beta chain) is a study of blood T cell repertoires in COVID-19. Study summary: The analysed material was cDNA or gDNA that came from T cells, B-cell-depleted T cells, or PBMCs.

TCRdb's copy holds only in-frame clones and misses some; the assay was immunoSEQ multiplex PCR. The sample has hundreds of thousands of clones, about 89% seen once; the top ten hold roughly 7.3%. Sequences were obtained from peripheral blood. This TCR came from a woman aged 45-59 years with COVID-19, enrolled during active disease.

CDR3 nucleotide sequence: TGTGCCATCAGTAACCCCGGGGGACCGAACAATCAGCCCCAGCATTTT. Translating gives CAISNPGGPNNQPQHF. The genes are TRBV10-3 and TRBJ1-5; D possibly corresponds to TRBD1 (5 bases). Germline CDR1 is ENHRY and CDR2 is SYGVKD. V lost 5 bases, J lost 3 bases, and 17 bases lay in between. CDR3 length: 16 amino acids.